A single sample is the source of the 8 T cell receptor beta chains below, sequenced in a study of T cell changes during pregnancy in multiple sclerosis. The method was immunoSEQ multiplex PCR; TCRdb's version includes in-frame clones alone and lacks a portion of them. In the table there are around 40,000 clones, around 90% of which are singletons. This sample comprised CD4+ T cells from peripheral blood mononuclear cells, obtained in the third trimester of pregnancy. The source of these receptors is a female donor in good health, enrolled as a control in a pregnancy study.

This chain links TRBV4-1 with TRBJ1-3; D uncertain. Germline CDR1 MGHRA, CDR2 YSYEKL. This CDR3 is 14 amino acids long. V lost 1 base to trimming and J lost 4 bases, with 8 bases between them. As DNA, the CDR3 is TGCGCCAGCAGCCAAGTCCCTCCGGGAAACACCATATATTTT. It is translated as CASSQVPPGNTIYF.

The gene calls are TRBV1 and TRBJ1-5. TRBV1 is tagged as a pseudogene. The CDR3 runs 18 residues. The CDR3 is CTSSRGGGGEVSNQPQHF. The CDR3 DNA sequence: TGCACCAGCAGCCGTGGGGGCGGGGGCGAGGTTAGCAATCAGCCCCAGCATTTT.

A remark on this clone: The junction and the germline gene differ at one end; a read error may be behind it. The V and J genes are TRBV6-1 and TRBJ2-3, with 12 nucleotides matching TRBD2. This CDR3 comprises 16 residues. Per germline, CDR1 MNHNS and CDR2 SASEGT. In nucleotides, the CDR3 is TGTGCCAGCAGTGATCCTAGCGGGGGGGCAACAGCTACGCAGTATTTT. This gives the protein CASSDPSGGATATQYF.

V and J are TRBV30 and TRBJ1-4; D remains unclear. The V end lost 5 bases, the J end lost 0 bases, and 19 bases lay between the germline ends. Germline V gene lookup returns CDR1 GTSNPN and CDR2 SVGIG (reference sequence). The CDR3 covers 17 residues. The CDR3 DNA reads TGTGCCTGGGCTCGGGTCTCCATATCAGCAACTAATGAAAAACTGTTTTTT. The encoded protein is CAWARVSISATNEKLFF.

Regarding this clone: Other DNA sequences in the sample encode the same CDR3. The gene calls are TRBV30 and TRBJ1-5; a weak D match, TRBD1 (5 bases). CDR1 and CDR2 (germline): GTSNPN, SVGIG (reference sequence). The CDR3 loop spans 15 amino acids. CDR3 sequence (DNA): TGTGCTTGGGGAACGGGGGACCGGTTTAATCAGCCCCAGCATTTT. It specifies CAWGTGDRFNQPQHF.

The chain links TRBV9 to TRBJ2-7; possible D gene TRBD2, 5 bases. Germline V lookup: CDR1 SGDLS, CDR2 YYNGEE. The V and J ends lost 0 bases and 3 bases respectively, with 7 bases between them. This CDR3 comprises 13 residues. The CDR3 spells CASSVEAGYEQYF. CDR3 bases: TGTGCCAGCAGCGTAGAGGCGGGCTACGAGCAGTACTTC.

The chain has TRBV5-1 and TRBJ1-1; TRBD1 matches at 8 bases. Trimming removed 2 bases from V and 6 bases from J; junction bases left unmatched: 9. CDR1 and CDR2 (germline): SGHRS, YFSETQ. This CDR3 comprises 15 residues. As DNA, the CDR3 is TGCGCCAGCAGCTTAGGACAGGGTGGGTCCGCTGAAGCTTTCTTT. Amino acid sequence: CASSLGQGGSAEAFF. The full variable domain, its missing parts supplied by reference TRBV5-1 and TRBJ1-1, is KAGVTQTPRYLIKTRGQQVTLSCSPISGHRSVSWYQQTPGQGLQFLFEYFSETQRNKGNFPGRFSGRQFSNSRSEMNVSTLELGDSALYLCASSLGQGGSAEAFFGQGTRLTVV.

This chain uses TRBV4-2 with TRBJ2-3; 7 bases agree with TRBD2. Germline values: CDR1 LGHNA, CDR2 YNFKEQ. This CDR3 is built from 17 residues. V was pared by 2 bases and J by 5 bases, with 13 bases of the junction left unmatched. CDR3 in amino acids: CASSQYPAGDVGDTQYF. CDR3 nucleotide sequence: TGTGCCAGCAGCCAATATCCGGCGGGAGACGTGGGAGATACGCAGTATTTT.